Sequencing of this T cell receptor (beta chain) was carried out in a study of beta chain features in type 1 diabetes. For the study at large: Researchers looked at roughly 100,000,000 sorted cells across all samples. General observations from the study: A greater similarity of naive, central memory and Treg TCRB repertoires was seen among patients than among healthy donors.

cDNA synthesis used the whole RNA isolate, giving expressed TCRB sequences. TCRdb's copy holds only in-frame clones and misses some; the assay was immunoSEQ multiplex PCR. This sample has about 620,000 clones; around 15% occur once, and the top ten carry roughly 0.098%. Purity exceeding 98% was reached by all sorted populations. This clone was counted only a few times. Its antigen remains unknown. The sequence derives from a young man in good health. What was sequenced was naive CD4+ T cells from blood.

The CDR3 region is CASSSGLVANTGELFF. In DNA form, the CDR3 reads TGCGCCAGCAGCTCGGGACTCGTCGCGAACACCGGGGAGCTGTTTTTT. The chain recombines TRBV5-1 with TRBJ2-2, with D possibly being TRBD2 (6 bases). The CDR3 consists of 16 residues. Trimming took off 3 bases at V and 0 bases at J, with 12 bases between the two ends. Germline V gene lookup returns CDR1 SGHRS and CDR2 YFSETQ. Full variable domain (rest looked up from reference TRBV5-1 and TRBJ2-2): KAGVTQTPRYLIKTRGQQVTLSCSPISGHRSVSWYQQTPGQGLQFLFEYFSETQRNKGNFPGRFSGRQFSNSRSEMNVSTLELGDSALYLCASSSGLVANTGELFFGEGSRLTVL.